This is a list of T cell receptor beta chains from one sample in a study of blood T cell repertoires in COVID-19. Sequencing used immunoSEQ multiplex PCR; TCRdb keeps in-frame clones, though not all of them. This sample has more than 150,000 clones, with about 87% found just once. The sample comprised peripheral blood. These receptors came from a man between 60 and 75 years old with COVID-19, enrolled during active disease. CDR3s include the opening cysteine and the closing phenylalanine or tryptophan. A D gene is named only where the DNA matches it firmly. Not all rows give a size; the values are once, few, many and, for expanded clones, a class.

V,J,D,size,DNA,CDR3
TRBV11-3,TRBJ2-7,TRBD1,NA,TGTGCCAGCAGCCACAGGACAGGGGACCTAAACGAGCAGTACTTC,CASSHRTGDLNEQYF
TRBV6-5,TRBJ1-2,NA,NA,TGTGCCAGCAGGACGGAGACCTATGGCTACACCTTC,CASRTETYGYTF
TRBV7-2,TRBJ2-7,TRBD2,NA,TGTGCCAGCAGCTCGCTAGCGGGGACGCCCTACGAGCAGTACTTC,CASSSLAGTPYEQYF
TRBV7-2,TRBJ2-7,NA,NA,TGTGCCAGCAGCCTAGGGCAGCGCCCCTACGAGCAGTACTTC,CASSLGQRPYEQYF
TRBV24-1,TRBJ2-2,NA,few,TGTGCCACCAGTGACCCTACGGGGACCGGGGAGCTGTTTTTT,CATSDPTGTGELFF
TRBV5-1,TRBJ2-7,NA,NA,TGCGCCAGCAGCTTGGCCGGTGGGGCCGAGCAGTACTTC,CASSLAGGAEQYF
TRBV7-3,TRBJ1-1,TRBD1,few,TGTGCCAGCAGCTCCCGGGACAGGGACGACACTGAAGCTTTCTTT,CASSSRDRDDTEAFF
TRBV19,TRBJ1-2,TRBD1,NA,TGTGCCAGTAGTACCCCGGACAGGGGGCGCGGTTCCCGACGCTATGGCTACACCTTC,CASSTPDRGRGSRRYGYTF
TRBV4-2,TRBJ2-3,TRBD2,NA,TGTGCCAGCAGCCAAGATCTAGCGGGAGTAGGTGGGAAAGATACGCAGTATTTT,CASSQDLAGVGGKDTQYF
TRBV11-2,TRBJ1-1,NA,NA,TGTGCCAGCAGCTTAAATTACGGCACTGAAGCTTTCTTT,CASSLNYGTEAFF
TRBV19,TRBJ2-7,TRBD1,NA,TGTGCCAGTAGTGTCGGACAGGGTGAAGTCTACGAGCAGTACTTC,CASSVGQGEVYEQYF
TRBV5-6,TRBJ1-2,NA,NA,TGTGCCAGCAGCTTGACAGCCCTTTTTACCTTC,CASSLTALFTF